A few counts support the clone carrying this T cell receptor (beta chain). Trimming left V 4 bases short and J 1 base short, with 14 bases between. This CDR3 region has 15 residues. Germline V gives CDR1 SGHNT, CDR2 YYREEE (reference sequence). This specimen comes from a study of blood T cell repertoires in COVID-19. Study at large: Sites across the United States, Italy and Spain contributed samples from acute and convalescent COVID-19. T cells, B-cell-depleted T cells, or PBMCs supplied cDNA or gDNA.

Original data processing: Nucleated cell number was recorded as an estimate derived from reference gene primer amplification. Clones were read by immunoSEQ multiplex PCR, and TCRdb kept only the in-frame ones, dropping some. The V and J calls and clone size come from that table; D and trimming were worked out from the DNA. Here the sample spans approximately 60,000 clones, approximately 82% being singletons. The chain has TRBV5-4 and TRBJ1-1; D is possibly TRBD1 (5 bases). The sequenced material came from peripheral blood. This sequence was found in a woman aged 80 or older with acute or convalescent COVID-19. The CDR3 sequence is CASSPPAGGNTEAFF. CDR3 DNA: TGTGCCAGCAGCCCGCCCGCCGGGGGGAACACTGAAGCTTTCTTT.